This TCR beta chain was obtained from a study of T-cell memory formation after mild COVID-19. This clonotype was counted a few times. As yet, its antigen is unknown. Study-wide points: Shrinking CD4+ clones resided mostly in CM and EM, and CD8+ ones in EMRA.

TCRdb reprocessed the 5' RACE reads via MiXCR and lists one record per CDR3 protein. There are roughly 450,000 distinct CDR3 sequences in the sample; roughly 18% occur only once, and 20% to 25% lies in the top ten. Germline V lookup: CDR1 SGHNT, CDR2 YYREEE (reference sequence). V dropped 4 bases and J dropped 4; count of bases not matched to a gene: 5. The CDR3 extends over 15 amino acids. The chain combines TRBV5-4 with TRBJ2-2; TRBD1 agrees at 9 bases. The source is a young man who had mild COVID-19 (a few samples of this study predate the infection). Cell type and time point are not known. Sequencing input: PBMCs or a T cell subset sorted from them (not recorded which). The DNA of the CDR3 is TGTGCCAGCAGCGGGGACAGGGTTGGCACCGGGGAGCTGTTTTTT. As protein: CASSGDRVGTGELFF.